Sequencing of this TCR beta chain was carried out in a study of T cells after yellow fever vaccination. Study-level background: Libraries from low-cell-number fractions were prepared with the SMART-Seq v4 Ultra Low Input RNA kit. Study-wide points: Weaker overall, the secondary response nonetheless peaked faster (day 5 versus 15). From the bulk population, abundant clonotypes could contaminate and appear within FACS-sorted repertoires.

Concerning this clonotype: Its antigen is not identified.

After removal of 10 bases from V and 4 bases from J, the junction contained 18 bases not matched to a gene. The CDR3 has 18 amino acids. In making TCR cDNA, 5'RACE template switching added a universal primer site and UMIs to it. MiXCR, run by TCRdb on the 5' RACE reads, gives a single entry per CDR3 protein. The sample contains 100,000 to 150,000 distinct CDR3 sequences, under 8% of which appear only once. This TCR came from a man in his late teens or twenties who received the YFV17D yellow fever vaccine. The rearrangement links TRBV12-3 or TRBV12-4 to TRBJ2-1; 11 positions agree with TRBD1. The source was CD4+ T cells sorted from PBMCs, collected 10 to 11 days after the first yellow fever vaccination. The CDR3 nucleotides read TGTGCCATCAACGCCGGGACAGGGGGGGTTCTTTGGTACAATGAGCAGTTCTTC. This translates into CAINAGTGGVLWYNEQFF.